This T cell receptor beta chain was captured in a study of T-cell memory formation after mild COVID-19. Study background: For the most part, TCR clusters were specific to one donor.

Study-level findings and limits: The authors left the SARS-CoV-2 specificity of second-wave clones peaking on day 37 unconfirmed.

Each CDR3 protein gets one entry after TCRdb re-called the 5' RACE reads with MiXCR. Counted here are around 180,000 distinct CDR3 sequences, 16% occurring once; the ten biggest clones make up roughly 1.9%. A note on this clonotype: Its specificity is unknown.

The TCR comes from an adult woman who had mild COVID-19 (a few samples of this study predate the infection). Cell type and time point are not known. Sequenced: PBMCs or a T cell subset sorted from them (not recorded which).

Here the CDR3 reads CASSLWTGRRNTEAFF. The CDR3 nucleotides are TGTGCCAGCAGTTTATGGACGGGGCGGAGGAACACTGAAGCTTTCTTT. J is TRBJ1-1 and V is TRBV27; D is perhaps TRBD1 (5 bases). Trimming cost V 1 base and J 1 base, with 13 bases left between them. This CDR3 has 16 residues. Looked up from germline, CDR1 is MNHEY and CDR2 is SMNVEV (reference sequence).